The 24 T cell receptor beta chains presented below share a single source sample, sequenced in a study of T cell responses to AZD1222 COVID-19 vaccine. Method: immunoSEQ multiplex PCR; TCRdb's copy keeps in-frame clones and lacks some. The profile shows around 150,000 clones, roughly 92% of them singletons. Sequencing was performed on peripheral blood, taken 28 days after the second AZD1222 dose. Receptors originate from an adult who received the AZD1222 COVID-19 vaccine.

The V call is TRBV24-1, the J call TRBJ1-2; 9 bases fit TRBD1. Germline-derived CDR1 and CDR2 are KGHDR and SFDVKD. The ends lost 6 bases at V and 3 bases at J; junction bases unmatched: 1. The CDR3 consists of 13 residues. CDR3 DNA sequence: TGTGCCACCAGTAGGACAGGGGACTATGGCTACACCTTC. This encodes CATSRTGDYGYTF.

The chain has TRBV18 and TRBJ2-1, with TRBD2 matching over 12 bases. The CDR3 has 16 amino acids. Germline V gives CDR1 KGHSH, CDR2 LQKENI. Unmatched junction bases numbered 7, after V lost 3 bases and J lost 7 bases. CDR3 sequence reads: CASSPLSGTSGNEQFF. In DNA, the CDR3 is TGTGCCAGCTCACCGTTATCCGGGACTAGCGGGAATGAGCAGTTCTTC.

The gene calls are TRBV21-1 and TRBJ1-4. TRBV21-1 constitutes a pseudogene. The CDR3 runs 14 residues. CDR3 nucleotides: TGTGCCAGCAGCAGAGATAGAACTAATGAAAAACTGTTTTTT. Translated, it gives CASSRDRTNEKLFF.

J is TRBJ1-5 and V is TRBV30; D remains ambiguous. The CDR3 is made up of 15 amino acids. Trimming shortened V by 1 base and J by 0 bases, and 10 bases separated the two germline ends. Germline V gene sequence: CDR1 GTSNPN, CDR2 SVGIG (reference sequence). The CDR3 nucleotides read TGTGCCTGGAGTGGTGGGCCTTATAGCAATCAGCCCCAGCATTTT. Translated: CAWSGGPYSNQPQHF.

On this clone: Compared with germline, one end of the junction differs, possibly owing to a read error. Here the CDR3 reads CASSRDYYEQFF. Written as DNA, the CDR3 is TGTGCCAGTAGCCGGGACTACTATGAGCAGTTCTTC. This rearrangement joins TRBV19 to TRBJ2-1; 7 nucleotides match TRBD2. CDR1 LNHDA and CDR2 SQIVND come from the germline V gene (reference sequence). CDR3 size: 12 residues.

CDR3 protein: CASSLGTGEDTEAFF. CDR3 bases: TGCGCCAGCAGCTTAGGAACAGGGGAGGACACTGAAGCTTTCTTT. The chain has TRBV5-1 and TRBJ1-1, with 7 bases lining up with TRBD1. V dropped 2 bases and J dropped 3; count of bases not matched to a gene: 7. Germline lookup yields CDR1 SGHRS and CDR2 YFSETQ. CDR3 size: 15 residues. Using reference TRBV5-1 and TRBJ1-1 for the parts outside the CDR3, the full variable domain is KAGVTQTPRYLIKTRGQQVTLSCSPISGHRSVSWYQQTPGQGLQFLFEYFSETQRNKGNFPGRFSGRQFSNSRSEMNVSTLELGDSALYLCASSLGTGEDTEAFFGQGTRLTVV.

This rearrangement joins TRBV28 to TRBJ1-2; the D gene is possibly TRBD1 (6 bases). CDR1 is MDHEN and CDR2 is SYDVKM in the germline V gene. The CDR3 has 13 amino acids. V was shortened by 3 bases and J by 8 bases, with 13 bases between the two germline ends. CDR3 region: CASSLSGGRGYTF. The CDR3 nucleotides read TGTGCCAGCAGTTTGAGCGGGGGCAGGGGCTACACCTTC.

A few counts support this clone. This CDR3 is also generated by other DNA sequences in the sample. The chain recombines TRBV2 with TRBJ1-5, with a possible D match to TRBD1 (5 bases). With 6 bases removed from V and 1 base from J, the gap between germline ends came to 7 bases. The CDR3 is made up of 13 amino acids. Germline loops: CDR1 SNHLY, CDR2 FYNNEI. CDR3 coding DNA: TGTGCCAGCAGAAGGGACAGCAATCAGCCCCAGCATTTT. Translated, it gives CASRRDSNQPQHF.

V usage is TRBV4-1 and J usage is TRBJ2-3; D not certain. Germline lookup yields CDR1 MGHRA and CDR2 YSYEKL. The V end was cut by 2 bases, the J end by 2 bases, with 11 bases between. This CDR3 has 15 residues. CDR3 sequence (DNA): TGCGCCAGCAGCCAAACAGTAACCCACACAGATACGCAGTATTTT. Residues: CASSQTVTHTDTQYF.

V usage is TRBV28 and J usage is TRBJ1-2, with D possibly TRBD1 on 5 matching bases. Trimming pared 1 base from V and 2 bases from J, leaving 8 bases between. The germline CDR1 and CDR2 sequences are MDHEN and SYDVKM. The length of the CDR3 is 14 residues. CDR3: CASSLYGGNYGYTF. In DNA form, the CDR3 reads TGTGCCAGCAGTTTATACGGGGGGAACTATGGCTACACCTTC.

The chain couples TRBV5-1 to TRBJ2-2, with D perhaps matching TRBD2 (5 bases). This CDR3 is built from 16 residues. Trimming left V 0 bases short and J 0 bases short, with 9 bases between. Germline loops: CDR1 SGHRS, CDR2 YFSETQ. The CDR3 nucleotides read TGCGCCAGCAGCTTGGGGCTGCGGGCGAACACCGGGGAGCTGTTTTTT. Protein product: CASSLGLRANTGELFF.

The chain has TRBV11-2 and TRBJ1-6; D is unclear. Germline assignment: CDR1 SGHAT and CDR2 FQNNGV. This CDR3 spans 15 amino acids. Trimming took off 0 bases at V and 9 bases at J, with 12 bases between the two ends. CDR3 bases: TGTGCCAGCAGCTTAGAGGGAGTTGACCGTTCACCCCTCCACTTT. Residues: CASSLEGVDRSPLHF. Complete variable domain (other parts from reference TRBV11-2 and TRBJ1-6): EAGVAQSPRYKIIEKRQSVAFWCNPISGHATLYWYQQILGQGPKLLIQFQNNGVVDDSQLPKDRFSAERLKGVDSTLKIQPAKLEDSAVYLCASSLEGVDRSPLHFGNGTRLTVT.

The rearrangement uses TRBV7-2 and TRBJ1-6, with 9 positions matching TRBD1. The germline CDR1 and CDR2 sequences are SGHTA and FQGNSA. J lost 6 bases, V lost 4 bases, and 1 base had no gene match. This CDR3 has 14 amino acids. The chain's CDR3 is CASSSGQGNSPLHF. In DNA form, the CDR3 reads TGTGCCAGCAGCTCGGGACAGGGTAATTCACCCCTCCACTTT.

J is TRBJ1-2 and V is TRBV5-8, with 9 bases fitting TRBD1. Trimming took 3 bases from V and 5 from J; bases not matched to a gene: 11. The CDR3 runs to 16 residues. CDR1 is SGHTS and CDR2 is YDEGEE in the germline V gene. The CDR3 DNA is TGTGCCAGCAGCTCTACCGGGACAGGGAAGAAATATGGCTACACCTTC. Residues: CASSSTGTGKKYGYTF.

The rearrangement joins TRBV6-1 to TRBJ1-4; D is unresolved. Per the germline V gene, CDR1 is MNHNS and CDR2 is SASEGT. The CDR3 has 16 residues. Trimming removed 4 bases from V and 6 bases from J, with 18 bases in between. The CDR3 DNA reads TGTGCCAGCAGTGGGGCTCGACAAGTATGGGATGAAAAACTGTTTTTT. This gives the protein CASSGARQVWDEKLFF.

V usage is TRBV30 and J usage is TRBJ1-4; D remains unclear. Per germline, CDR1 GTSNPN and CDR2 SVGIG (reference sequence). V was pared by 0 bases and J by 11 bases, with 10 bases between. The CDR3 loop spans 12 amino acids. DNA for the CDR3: TGTGCCTGGAGTGTACTAAGTAGGAAACTGTTTTTT. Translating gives CAWSVLSRKLFF. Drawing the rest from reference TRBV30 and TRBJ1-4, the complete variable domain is SQTIHQWPATLVQPVGSPLSLECTVEGTSNPNLYWYRQAAGRGLQLLFYSVGIGQISSEVPQNLSASRPQDRQFILSSKKLLLSDSGFYLCAWSVLSRKLFFGSGTQLSVL.

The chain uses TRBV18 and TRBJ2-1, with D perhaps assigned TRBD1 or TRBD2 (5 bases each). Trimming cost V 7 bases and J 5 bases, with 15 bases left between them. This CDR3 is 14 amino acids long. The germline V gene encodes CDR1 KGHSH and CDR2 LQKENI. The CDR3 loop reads CASLGPGGNNEQFF. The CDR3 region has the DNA TGTGCCAGCTTGGGACCTGGAGGCAACAATGAGCAGTTCTTC.

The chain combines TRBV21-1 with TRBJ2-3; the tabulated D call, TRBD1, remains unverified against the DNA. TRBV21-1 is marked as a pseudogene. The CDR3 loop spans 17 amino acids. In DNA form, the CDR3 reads TGTGCCAGCAGCATCTCAGGAGCCGGGACAGGGCCAGATACGCAGTATTTT. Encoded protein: CASSISGAGTGPDTQYF.

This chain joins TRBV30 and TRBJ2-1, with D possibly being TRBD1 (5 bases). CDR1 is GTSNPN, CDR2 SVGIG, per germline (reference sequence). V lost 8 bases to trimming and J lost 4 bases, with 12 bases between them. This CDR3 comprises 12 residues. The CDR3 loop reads CAATPGYNEQFF. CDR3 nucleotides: TGTGCCGCGACCCCAGGGTACAATGAGCAGTTCTTC.

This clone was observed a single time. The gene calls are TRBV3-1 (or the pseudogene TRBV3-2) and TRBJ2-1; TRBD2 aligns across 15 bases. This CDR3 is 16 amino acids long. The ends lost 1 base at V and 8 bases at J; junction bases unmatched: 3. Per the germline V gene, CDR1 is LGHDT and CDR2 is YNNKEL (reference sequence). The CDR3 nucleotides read TGTGCCAGCAGCCAAGGGACTAGCGGGAGGGCCTATGAGCAGTTCTTC. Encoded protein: CASSQGTSGRAYEQFF.

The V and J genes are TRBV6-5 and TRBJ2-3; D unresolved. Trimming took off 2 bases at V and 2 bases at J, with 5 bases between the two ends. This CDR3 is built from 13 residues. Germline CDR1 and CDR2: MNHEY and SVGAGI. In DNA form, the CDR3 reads TGTGCCAGCAGTTACGCATACACAGATACGCAGTATTTT. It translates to CASSYAYTDTQYF.

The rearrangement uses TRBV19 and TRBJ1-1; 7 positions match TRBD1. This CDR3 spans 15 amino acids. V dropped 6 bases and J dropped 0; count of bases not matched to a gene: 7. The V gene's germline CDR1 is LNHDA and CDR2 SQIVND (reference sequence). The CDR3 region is CASRFGTAMNTEAFF. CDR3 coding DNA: TGTGCCAGTAGGTTTGGGACAGCCATGAACACTGAAGCTTTCTTT.

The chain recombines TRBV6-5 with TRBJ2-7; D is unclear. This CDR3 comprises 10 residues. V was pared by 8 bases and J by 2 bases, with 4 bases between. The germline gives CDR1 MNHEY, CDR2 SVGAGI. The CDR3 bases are TGTGCCAGCGGCACCTACGAGCAGTACTTC. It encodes CASGTYEQYF.

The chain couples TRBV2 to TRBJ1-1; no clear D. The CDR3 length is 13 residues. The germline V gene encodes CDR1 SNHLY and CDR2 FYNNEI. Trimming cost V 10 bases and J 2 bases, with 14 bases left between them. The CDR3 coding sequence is TGTGCCATCGAACGGGAGGTTAACACTGAAGCTTTCTTT. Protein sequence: CAIEREVNTEAFF.